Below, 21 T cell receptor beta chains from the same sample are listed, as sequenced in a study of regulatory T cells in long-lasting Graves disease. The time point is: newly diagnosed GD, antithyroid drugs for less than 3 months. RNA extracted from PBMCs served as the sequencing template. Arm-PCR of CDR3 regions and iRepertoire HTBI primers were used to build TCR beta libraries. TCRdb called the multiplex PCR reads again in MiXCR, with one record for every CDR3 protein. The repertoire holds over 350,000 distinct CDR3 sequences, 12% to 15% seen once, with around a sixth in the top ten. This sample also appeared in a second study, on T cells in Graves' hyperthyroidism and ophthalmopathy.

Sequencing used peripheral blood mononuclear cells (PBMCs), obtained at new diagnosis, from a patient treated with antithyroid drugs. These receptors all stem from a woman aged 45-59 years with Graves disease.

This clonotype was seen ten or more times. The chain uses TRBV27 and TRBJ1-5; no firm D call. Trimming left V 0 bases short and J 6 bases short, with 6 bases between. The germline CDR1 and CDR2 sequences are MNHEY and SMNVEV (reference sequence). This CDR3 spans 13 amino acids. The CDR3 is CASSLSGSQPQHF. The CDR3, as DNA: TGTGCCAGCAGTTTATCCGGTAGTCAGCCCCAGCATTTT.

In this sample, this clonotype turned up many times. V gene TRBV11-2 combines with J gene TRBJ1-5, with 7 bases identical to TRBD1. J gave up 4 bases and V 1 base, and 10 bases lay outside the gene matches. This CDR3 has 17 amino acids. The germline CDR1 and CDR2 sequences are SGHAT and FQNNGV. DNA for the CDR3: TGTGCCAGCAGCTTAGGGGTCGGCAGGGGGATAAATCAGCCCCAGCATTTT. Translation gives CASSLGVGRGINQPQHF.

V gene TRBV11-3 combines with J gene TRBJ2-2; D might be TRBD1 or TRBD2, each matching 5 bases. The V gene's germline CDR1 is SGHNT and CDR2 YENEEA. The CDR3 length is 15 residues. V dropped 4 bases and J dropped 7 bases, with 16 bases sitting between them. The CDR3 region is CASSSPGTHHGELFF. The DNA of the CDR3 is TGTGCCAGCAGCTCCCCCGGGACCCACCACGGGGAGCTGTTTTTT.

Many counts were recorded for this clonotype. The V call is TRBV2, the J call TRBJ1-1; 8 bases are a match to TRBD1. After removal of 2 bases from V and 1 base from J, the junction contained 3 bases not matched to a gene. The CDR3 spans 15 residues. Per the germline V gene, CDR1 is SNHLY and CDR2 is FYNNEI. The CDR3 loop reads CASSEPQGGNTEAFF. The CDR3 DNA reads TGTGCCAGCAGTGAACCACAGGGGGGGAACACTGAAGCTTTCTTT.

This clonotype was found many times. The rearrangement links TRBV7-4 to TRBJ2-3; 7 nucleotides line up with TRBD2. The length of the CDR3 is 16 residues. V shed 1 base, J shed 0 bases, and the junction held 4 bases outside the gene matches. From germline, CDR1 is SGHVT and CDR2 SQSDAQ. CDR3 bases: TGTGCCAGCAGCTTAGAAAGTAGCGGGAGCACAGATACGCAGTATTTT. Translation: CASSLESSGSTDTQYF.

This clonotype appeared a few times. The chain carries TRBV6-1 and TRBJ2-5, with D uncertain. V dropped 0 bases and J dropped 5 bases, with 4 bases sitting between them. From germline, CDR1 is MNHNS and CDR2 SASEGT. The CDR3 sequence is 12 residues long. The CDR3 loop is CASSEAPETQYF. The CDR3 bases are TGTGCCAGCAGTGAAGCGCCTGAGACCCAGTACTTC.

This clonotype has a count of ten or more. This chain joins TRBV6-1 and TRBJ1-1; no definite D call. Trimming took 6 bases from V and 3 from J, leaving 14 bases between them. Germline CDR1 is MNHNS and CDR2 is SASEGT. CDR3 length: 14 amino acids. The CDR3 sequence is CASRSAGLDTEAFF. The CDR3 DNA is TGTGCCAGCAGATCGGCGGGGTTGGACACTGAAGCTTTCTTT.

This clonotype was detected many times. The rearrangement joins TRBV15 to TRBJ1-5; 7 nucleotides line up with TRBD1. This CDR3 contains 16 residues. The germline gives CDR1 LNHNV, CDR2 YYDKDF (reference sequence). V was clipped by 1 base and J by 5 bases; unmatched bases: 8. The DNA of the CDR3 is TGTGCCACCAGCAGAGCAGGGGGATACTCTGATCAGCCCCAGCATTTT. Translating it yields CATSRAGGYSDQPQHF.

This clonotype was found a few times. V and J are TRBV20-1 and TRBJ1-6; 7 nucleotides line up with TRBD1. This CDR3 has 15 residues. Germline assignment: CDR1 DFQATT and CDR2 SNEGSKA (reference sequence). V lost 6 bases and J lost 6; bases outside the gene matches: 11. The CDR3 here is CSAKTPRQGNSPLHF. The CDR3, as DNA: TGCAGTGCCAAAACGCCGAGACAGGGTAATTCACCCCTCCACTTT.

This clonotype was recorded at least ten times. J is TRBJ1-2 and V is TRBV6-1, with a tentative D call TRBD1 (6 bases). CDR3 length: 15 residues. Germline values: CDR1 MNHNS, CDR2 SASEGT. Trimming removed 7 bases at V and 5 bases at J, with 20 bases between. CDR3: CASTPLGQGTYGYTF. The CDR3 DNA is TGTGCCAGCACCCCTCTCGGGCAGGGGACATATGGCTACACCTTC.

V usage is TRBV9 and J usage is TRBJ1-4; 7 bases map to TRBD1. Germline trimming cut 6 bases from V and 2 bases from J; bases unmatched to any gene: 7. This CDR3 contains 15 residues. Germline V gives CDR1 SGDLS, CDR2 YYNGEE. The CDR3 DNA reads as TGTGCCAGCACCGTGGGAGGGGGCACTAATGAAAAACTGTTTTTT. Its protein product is CASTVGGGTNEKLFF.

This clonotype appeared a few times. The CDR3 nucleotides are TGTGCCAGCAGTCAAGGGGGGGAGGAGCTGTTTTTT. Protein product: CASSQGGEELFF. V gene TRBV6-1 combines with J gene TRBJ2-2, with D maybe TRBD2 (7 bases). Trimming left V 5 bases short and J 10 bases short, with 11 bases between. The CDR3 is 12 amino acids. Germline V gene data show CDR1 as MNHNS and CDR2 as SASEGT.

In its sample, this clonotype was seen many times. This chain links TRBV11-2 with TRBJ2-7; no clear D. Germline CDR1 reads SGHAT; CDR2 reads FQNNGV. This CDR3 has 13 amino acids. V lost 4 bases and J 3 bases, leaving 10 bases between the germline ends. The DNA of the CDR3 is TGTGCCAGCAGCTCCAGTACCCGCTACGAGCAGTACTTC. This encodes CASSSSTRYEQYF.

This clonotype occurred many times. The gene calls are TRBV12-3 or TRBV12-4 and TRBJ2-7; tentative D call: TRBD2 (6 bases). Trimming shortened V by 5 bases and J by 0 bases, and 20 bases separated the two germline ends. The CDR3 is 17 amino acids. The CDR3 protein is CASSSNPGTPGSYEQYF. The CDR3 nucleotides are TGTGCCAGCAGTAGCAACCCCGGGACTCCCGGCTCCTACGAGCAGTACTTC.

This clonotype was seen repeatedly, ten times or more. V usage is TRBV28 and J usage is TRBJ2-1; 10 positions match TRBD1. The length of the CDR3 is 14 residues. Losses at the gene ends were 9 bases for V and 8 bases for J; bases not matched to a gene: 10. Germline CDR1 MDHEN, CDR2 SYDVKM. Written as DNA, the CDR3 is TGTGCCAGAGAACGACAGGGGGCCCGCCATGAGCAGTTCTTC. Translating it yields CARERQGARHEQFF.

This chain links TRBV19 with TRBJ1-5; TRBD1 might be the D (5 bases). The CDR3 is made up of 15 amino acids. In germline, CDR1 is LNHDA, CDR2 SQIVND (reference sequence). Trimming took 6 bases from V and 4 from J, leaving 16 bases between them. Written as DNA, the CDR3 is TGTGCCAGTAGCCCGGGACGGAACGGGAATCAGCCCCAGCATTTT. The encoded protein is CASSPGRNGNQPQHF.

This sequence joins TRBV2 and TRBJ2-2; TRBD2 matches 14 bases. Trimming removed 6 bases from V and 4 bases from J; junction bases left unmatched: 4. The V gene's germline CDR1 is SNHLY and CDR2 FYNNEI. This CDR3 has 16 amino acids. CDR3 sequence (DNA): TGTGCCAGCAGGGGACTAGCGGGAGCAGGCACCGGGGAGCTGTTTTTT. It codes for CASRGLAGAGTGELFF.

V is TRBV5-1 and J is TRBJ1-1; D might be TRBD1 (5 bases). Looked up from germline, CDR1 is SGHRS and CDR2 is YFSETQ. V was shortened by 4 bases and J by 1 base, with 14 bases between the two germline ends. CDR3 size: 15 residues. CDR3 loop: CASSPSRGENTEAFF. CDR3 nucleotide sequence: TGCGCCAGCAGCCCCAGTAGGGGAGAGAACACTGAAGCTTTCTTT.

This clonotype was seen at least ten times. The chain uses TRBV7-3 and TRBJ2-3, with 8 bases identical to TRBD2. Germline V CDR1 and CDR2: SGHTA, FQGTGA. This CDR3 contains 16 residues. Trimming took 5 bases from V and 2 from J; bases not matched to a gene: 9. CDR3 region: CASSPTSGTYTDTQYF. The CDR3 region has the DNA TGTGCCAGCAGCCCAACTAGCGGCACCTACACAGATACGCAGTATTTT.

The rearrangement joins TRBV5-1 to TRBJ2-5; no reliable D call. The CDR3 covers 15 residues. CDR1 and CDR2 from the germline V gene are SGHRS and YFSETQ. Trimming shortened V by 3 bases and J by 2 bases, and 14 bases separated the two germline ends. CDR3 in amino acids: CASSYNALRQETQYF. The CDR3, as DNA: TGCGCCAGCAGCTACAATGCGCTCAGGCAAGAGACCCAGTACTTC.

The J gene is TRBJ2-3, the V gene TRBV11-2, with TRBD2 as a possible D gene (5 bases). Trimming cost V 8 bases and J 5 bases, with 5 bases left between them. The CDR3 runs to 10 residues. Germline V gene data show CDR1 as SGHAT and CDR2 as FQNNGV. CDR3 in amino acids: CASRGDTQYF. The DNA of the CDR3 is TGTGCCAGCCGGGGAGATACGCAGTATTTT.